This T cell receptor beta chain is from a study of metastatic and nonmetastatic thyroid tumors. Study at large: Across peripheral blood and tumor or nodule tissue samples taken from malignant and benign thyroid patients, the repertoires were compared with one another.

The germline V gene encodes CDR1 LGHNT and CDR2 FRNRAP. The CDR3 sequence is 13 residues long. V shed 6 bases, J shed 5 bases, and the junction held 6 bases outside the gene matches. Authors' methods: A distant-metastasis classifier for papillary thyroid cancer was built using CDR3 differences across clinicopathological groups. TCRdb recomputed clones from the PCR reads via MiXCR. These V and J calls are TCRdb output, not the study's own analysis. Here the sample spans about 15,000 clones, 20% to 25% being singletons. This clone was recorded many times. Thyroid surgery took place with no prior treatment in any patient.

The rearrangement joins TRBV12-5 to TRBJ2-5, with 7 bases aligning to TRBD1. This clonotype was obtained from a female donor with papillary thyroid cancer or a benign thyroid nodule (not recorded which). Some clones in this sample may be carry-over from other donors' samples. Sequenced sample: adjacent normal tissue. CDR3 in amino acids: CASGSTGLETQYF. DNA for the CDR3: TGTGCTAGTGGCTCGACAGGGTTGGAGACCCAGTACTTC.